Listed here are 5 T cell receptor beta chains from one sample, sequenced in a study of T cells in localized non-small cell lung cancer. Produced via immunoSEQ multiplex PCR; TCRdb's table is partial and in-frame only. This repertoire shows under 75,000 clones, approximately 87% found once; its top ten account for 20% to 25%. The sequenced sample was peripheral blood, obtained before any cancer treatment. Receptors were obtained from a male donor older than 55 with stage III squamous cell lung carcinoma.

The count of this clone is one. V gene TRBV6-4 combines with J gene TRBJ2-3; 12 bases line up with TRBD2. The trim removed 0 bases at V and 5 bases at J, leaving 0 bases unmatched. Germline-derived CDR1 and CDR2 are MRHNA and SNTAGT. This CDR3 is 15 amino acids long. The CDR3 sequence is CASSDSTSGGDTQYF. The CDR3 DNA sequence: TGTGCCAGCAGTGACTCGACTAGCGGGGGAGATACGCAGTATTTT.

The J gene is TRBJ2-5, the V gene TRBV7-2; TRBD1 is a possible D gene (5 bases). Germline CDR1 SGHTA, CDR2 FQGNSA. V was shortened by 4 bases and J by 5 bases, with 17 bases between the two germline ends. The CDR3 length is 15 residues. CDR3 DNA sequence: TGTGCCAGCAGCTACACGCTCTCAGGGTACGAGACCCAGTACTTC. It codes for CASSYTLSGYETQYF.

The chain recombines TRBV30 with TRBJ2-7; no clear D. The V gene lost 6 bases and the J gene lost 1 base, with 10 bases spanning the gap. Germline V CDR1 and CDR2: GTSNPN, SVGIG (reference sequence). The CDR3 is 12 residues long. DNA for the CDR3: TGTGCCTGCATCACATCTTCCTACGAGCAGTACTTC. This codes for CACITSSYEQYF.

The rearrangement uses TRBV7-2 and TRBJ2-5, with a weak D call TRBD2 (6 bases). There are 13 residues in the CDR3. The V gene lost 5 bases and the J gene lost 1 base, with 8 bases spanning the gap. Germline CDR1 and CDR2: SGHTA and FQGNSA. CDR3 nucleotide sequence: TGTGCCAGCAGCCCCGGGAGCCAAGAGACCCAGTACTTC. It codes for CASSPGSQETQYF. The full variable domain, with the rest looked up from reference TRBV7-2 and TRBJ2-5, is GAGVSQSPSNKVTEKGKDVELRCDPISGHTALYWYRQSLGQGLEFLIYFQGNSAPDKSGLPSDRFSAERTGGSVSTLTIQRTQQEDSAVYLCASSPGSQETQYFGPGTRLLVL.

This chain links TRBV19 with TRBJ2-1; 9 bases match TRBD2. This CDR3 is built from 18 residues. Trimming cost V 7 bases and J 0 bases; bases outside gene matches: 13. Per germline, CDR1 LNHDA and CDR2 SQIVND (reference sequence). CDR3 loop: CASKGGTSGPSSYNEQFF. The DNA of the CDR3 is TGTGCCAGTAAAGGTGGAACTAGCGGGCCCAGCTCCTACAATGAGCAGTTCTTC.